This TCR beta chain was captured by sequencing in a study of a mutant IDH1 vaccine in newly diagnosed glioma. In regard to this clone: Its antigen is currently unknown.

TCRdb's copy holds only in-frame clones and misses some; the assay was immunoSEQ multiplex PCR. The table has some 70,000 clones, almost 85% seen once. Specified time point: week 35, safety follow-up. Doses of 300 ug of mutant IDH1 20-mer peptide were given with topical imiquimod. This TCR was recovered from a man in his late teens or twenties with glioma. The starting material was PBMCs, obtained from a glioma patient whose treatment included an IDH1 peptide vaccine.

CDR3 protein: CASSPGSRIYYGYTF. For the CDR3, the DNA is TGTGCCAGCTCACCAGGGTCCAGAATATACTATGGCTACACCTTC. The rearrangement joins TRBV18 to TRBJ1-2, with unresolved D. The V and J ends lost 2 bases and 3 bases respectively, with 13 bases between them. Germline V CDR1 and CDR2: KGHSH, LQKENI. This CDR3 has 15 amino acids.